Listed below are T cell receptor beta chains from one sample, sequenced in a study of blood T cell repertoires in COVID-19. Libraries were prepared by immunoSEQ multiplex PCR; TCRdb keeps only in-frame clonotypes and omits some of them. Here the sample spans some 250,000 clones, about 85% being singletons. Sequenced: peripheral blood. The receptors derive from a woman of 80 years or more with acute or convalescent COVID-19. CDR3s include the opening cysteine and the closing phenylalanine or tryptophan.

v_gene	j_gene	CDR3aa
TRBV2	TRBJ2-3	CASISLAGGTDTQYF
TRBV30	TRBJ1-4	CAWSRGENEKLFF
TRBV15	TRBJ2-3	CATSRDFSTQGSGTQYF
TRBV4-1	TRBJ2-7	CASSHGEDFTSEQYF
TRBV27	TRBJ2-7	CASSLNPSVTSSYEQYF
TRBV27	TRBJ1-2	CASRPPNGYTF
TRBV16	TRBJ2-4	CASSHSALSQGIQYF
TRBV6-1	TRBJ1-4	CASSETGEKLFF
TRBV2	TRBJ2-5	CASLQGALLTQYF
TRBV2	TRBJ2-5	CASSLPGAGRPQYF
TRBV10-3	TRBJ2-2	CAIRAGTVNTGELFF
TRBV30	TRBJ2-7	CAWAPSGTYEQYF
TRBV28	TRBJ2-2	CATPGRRSGELFF
TRBV6-1	TRBJ2-1	CASSELYSSNEQFF
TRBV7-8	TRBJ2-7	CASRFSGSSYEQYF
TRBV13	TRBJ1-5	CASSRGDQPQHF
TRBV9	TRBJ2-2	CASSEPLAGVTGELFF
TRBV27	TRBJ1-5	CASSLVAGQPQHF
TRBV9	TRBJ2-1	CASSVRLGAYNEQFF
TRBV5-4	TRBJ2-3	CASTPGTGVDTQYF
TRBV11-2	TRBJ2-2	CASSLGLQGSAGELFF
TRBV9	TRBJ2-3	CASSVGPGDGTDTQYF
TRBV15	TRBJ2-7	CATAVREGTYEQYF
TRBV28	TRBJ1-5	CASSPNGWDRRLYSNQPQHF
TRBV5-4	TRBJ2-3	CASGVIGGVDTQYF
TRBV6-2/TRBV6-3	TRBJ2-7	CASSPRGGSPGLGPYEQYF
TRBV19	TRBJ2-7	CASSLYEQYF
TRBV7-2	TRBJ2-5	CASSRGLAGGPRNF
TRBV3-1/TRBV3-2	TRBJ1-6	CASSQGQDNSPLHF
TRBV2	TRBJ2-7	CASSRDRGADEQYF
TRBV3-1/TRBV3-2	TRBJ2-3	CASSRPGQVRGNTQYF
TRBV5-1	TRBJ1-1	CASSFDITEAFF
TRBV5-1	TRBJ2-6	CASSLGPPGLSGANVLTF
TRBV19	TRBJ1-6	CASSLTSSYNSPLHF
TRBV6-1	TRBJ1-1	CASSESSRSNTEAFF
TRBV28	TRBJ1-6	CASSLSPVSNSPLHF
TRBV27	TRBJ1-1	CASSFLFSKQGLVNEAFF
TRBV12-3/TRBV12-4	TRBJ2-7	CASRGGVAHEQYF
TRBV10-1	TRBJ1-2	CASSESGNPYGYTF
TRBV2	TRBJ1-5	CASSVRGNQPQHF
TRBV29-1	TRBJ1-1	CSACRGGTEAFF
TRBV6-5	TRBJ2-2	CASRKGLIYTGELFF
TRBV7-9	TRBJ1-4	CASRYSGGPGIELFF
TRBV12-5	TRBJ2-1	CASGPPGQGTYNEQFF
TRBV15	TRBJ2-3	CATSGRDRSFTDTQYF
TRBV28	TRBJ2-3	CASSRRTSGRAIDTQYF
TRBV21-1	TRBJ2-1	CASSKVDRPWRVRSYNEQFF
TRBV7-2	TRBJ2-5	CASSFVSGGTRETQYF
TRBV3-1/TRBV3-2	TRBJ1-1	CASSPGQGGTEAFF
TRBV7-8	TRBJ2-1	CASSPGLAGGPGYEQFF
TRBV25-1	TRBJ2-1	CAGGTSDPNEQFF
TRBV5-1	TRBJ1-6	CASSSETWTAELPLHF
TRBV2	TRBJ1-1	CASRVYTGSQAFF
TRBV10-3	TRBJ1-1	CAISGGLGNTEAFF
TRBV6-1	TRBJ2-5	CASSEGGRDGETQYF
TRBV5-4	TRBJ2-7	CASSFGTSGSSYEQYF
TRBV27	TRBJ2-2	CASSLSGLPSTGELFF
TRBV5-4	TRBJ2-5	CASSAGTSGSEETQYF
TRBV29-1	TRBJ1-1	CSAVRGREAFF